This T cell receptor beta chain appears in the sequencing data of a study of blood T cell repertoires in COVID-19. Whole-study context: Samples taken during acute and convalescent COVID-19 were collected in the United States, Italy and Spain. T cells, B-cell-depleted T cells, or PBMCs provided the cDNA or gDNA that served as material.

Authors' methods: Amplification of reference gene primers provided the estimated nucleated cell counts. Data came from immunoSEQ multiplex PCR; TCRdb stores just in-frame clones and leaves some out. The V and J calls and the clone size are those of that table, but D and trimming were determined from the DNA. The sample holds roughly 120,000 clones, approximately 67% seen once. Trimming removed 5 bases at V and 2 bases at J, with 4 bases between. This CDR3 comprises 12 residues. CDR1 KGHDR and CDR2 SFDVKD come from the germline V gene. The specimen was peripheral blood. The TCR comes from a woman between 55 and 75 years old with acute or convalescent COVID-19. The genes are TRBV24-1 and TRBJ2-3, with no clear D. The CDR3 sequence is CATSADTDTQYF. The DNA for the CDR3 is TGTGCCACCAGTGCAGACACAGATACGCAGTATTTT.